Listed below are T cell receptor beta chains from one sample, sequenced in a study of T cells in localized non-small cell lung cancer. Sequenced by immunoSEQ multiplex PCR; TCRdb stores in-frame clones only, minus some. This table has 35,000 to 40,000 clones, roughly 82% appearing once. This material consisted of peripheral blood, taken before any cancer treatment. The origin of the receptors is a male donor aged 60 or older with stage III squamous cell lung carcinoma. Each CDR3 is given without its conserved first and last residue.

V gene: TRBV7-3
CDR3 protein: ASSSGRNEQF

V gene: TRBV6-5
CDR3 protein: ASSYSGTGGVGYT

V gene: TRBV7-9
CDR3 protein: ASSLGSASLYGYT

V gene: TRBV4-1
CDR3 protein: ASSQDSAGIYGYT

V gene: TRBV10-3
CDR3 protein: AISERGDTEAF

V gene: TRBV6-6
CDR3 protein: ASSSRQGGVTGELF

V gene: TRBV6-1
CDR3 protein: ASTQDISSYNEQF

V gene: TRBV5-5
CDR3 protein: ASSLQSVRTYEQY

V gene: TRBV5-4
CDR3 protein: ASSRTGIYEQY

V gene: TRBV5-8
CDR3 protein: ASSLGGPNEKLF

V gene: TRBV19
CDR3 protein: ASSFEAGSTDTQY

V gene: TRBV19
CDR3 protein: ASSGTGRGQF

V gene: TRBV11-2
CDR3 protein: ASSPGRTKGTQY

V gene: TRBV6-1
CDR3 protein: ATRPLDSGPTEQY

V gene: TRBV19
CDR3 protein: ASTATGEAGGYT

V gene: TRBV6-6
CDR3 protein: ASSGTPYEQY